This T cell receptor (beta chain) was observed in a study of identical twins. With regard to this clonotype: What it binds is unknown.

A universal primer site arose from template switching, and cDNA bore unique molecular identifiers. TCRdb re-called the 5' RACE reads through MiXCR, storing one row per CDR3 protein. Of 400,000 to 650,000 distinct CDR3 sequences listed, around 20% are singletons. This CDR3 has 16 residues. The junction had 5 bases not matched to a gene; V was cut back by 0 bases and J by 4 bases. Germline assignment: CDR1 SGHRS and CDR2 YFSETQ. Whole-study findings and limits: Models came in too low on out-of-frame TCR alpha sharing in monozygotic twins. Twins showed weaker excess sharing in their beta out-of-frame sequences.

This sample also appeared in a second study, on T cells expressing NK-cell markers. That work adds: Within the sequenced cohort of eight donors, seven exhibited HCMV seropositivity and one was seronegative.

The TCR originated in a woman aged 18-29 years in good health. The genes are TRBV5-1 and TRBJ2-1, with 9 bases matching TRBD1. The sequenced sample consisted of CD4+ T cells sorted from blood. The CDR3 loop reads CASSLGKGTGYNEQFF. Here the CDR3 DNA reads TGCGCCAGCAGCTTGGGTAAAGGGACAGGGTACAATGAGCAGTTCTTC.